This T cell receptor beta chain is from a study of T cells in Graves' hyperthyroidism and ophthalmopathy. Researchers barred patients who had uncontrolled infection, other autoimmune disease, pregnancy or lactation. Germline V gene data show CDR1 as MDHEN and CDR2 as SYDVKM. Germline trimming cut 4 bases from V and 4 bases from J; bases unmatched to any gene: 10. There are 16 residues in the CDR3. Amplified TCR beta CDR3 regions came from RNA transcripts. The HTBI set primed first-round TCR CDR3 RT-PCR. MiXCR, run by TCRdb on the multiplex PCR reads, gives a single entry per CDR3 protein. This sample has hundreds of thousands of distinct CDR3 sequences, with around 15% found just once. This clonotype was seen repeatedly, ten times or more.

This clonotype was sampled from a woman under 40 with Graves' hyperthyroidism. Sequencing was done on a sample of blood. The chain carries TRBV28 and TRBJ2-5; 9 bases are shared with TRBD2. CDR3 region: CASSSPWAGGGETQYF. Here the CDR3 DNA reads TGTGCCAGCAGTTCGCCTTGGGCGGGAGGGGGAGAGACCCAGTACTTC.